This T cell receptor beta chain was identified in a study of blood T cell repertoires in COVID-19. The CDR3 has 15 residues. V lost 0 bases to trimming and J lost 8 bases; unmatched junction nucleotides: 8. Germline V gives CDR1 LGHNA, CDR2 YNFKEQ. Produced via immunoSEQ multiplex PCR; TCRdb's table is partial and in-frame only. The data hold 250,000 or so clones, with nearly 90% observed a single time. The chain employs TRBV4-2 and TRBJ1-2; 8 positions match TRBD1. Material: PBMCs or T cells enriched from blood (not recorded which). The clonotype comes from a man aged 25-45 years who had recovered from COVID-19. CDR3 in amino acids: CASSQDKFRGRGYTF. In DNA, the CDR3 is TGTGCCAGCAGCCAAGATAAATTCAGGGGGCGCGGCTACACCTTC.